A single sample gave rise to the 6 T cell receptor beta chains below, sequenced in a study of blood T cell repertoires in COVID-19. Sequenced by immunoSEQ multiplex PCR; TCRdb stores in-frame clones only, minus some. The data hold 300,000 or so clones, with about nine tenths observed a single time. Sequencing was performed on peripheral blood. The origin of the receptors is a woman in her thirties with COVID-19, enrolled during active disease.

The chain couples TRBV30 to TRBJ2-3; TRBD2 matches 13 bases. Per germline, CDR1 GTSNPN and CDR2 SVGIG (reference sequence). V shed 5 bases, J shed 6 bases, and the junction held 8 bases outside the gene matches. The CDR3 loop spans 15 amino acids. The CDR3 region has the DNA TGTGCCTGGGGACTAGCGGGAGCGACGGCTGATACGCAGTATTTT. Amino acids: CAWGLAGATADTQYF.

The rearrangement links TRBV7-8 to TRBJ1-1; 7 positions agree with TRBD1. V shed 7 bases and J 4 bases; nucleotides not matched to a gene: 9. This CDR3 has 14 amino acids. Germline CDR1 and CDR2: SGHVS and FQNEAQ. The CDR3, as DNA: TGTGCCAGCACAGAGAGACAGGGCTTCACTGAAGCTTTCTTT. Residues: CASTERQGFTEAFF.

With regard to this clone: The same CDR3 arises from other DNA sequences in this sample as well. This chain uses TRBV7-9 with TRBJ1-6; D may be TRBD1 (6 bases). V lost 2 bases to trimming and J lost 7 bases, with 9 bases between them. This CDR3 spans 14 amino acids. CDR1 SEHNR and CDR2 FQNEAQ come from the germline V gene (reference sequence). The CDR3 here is CASSLRQGNSPLHF. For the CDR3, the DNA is TGTGCCAGCAGCTTACGGCAGGGGAATTCACCCCTCCACTTT.

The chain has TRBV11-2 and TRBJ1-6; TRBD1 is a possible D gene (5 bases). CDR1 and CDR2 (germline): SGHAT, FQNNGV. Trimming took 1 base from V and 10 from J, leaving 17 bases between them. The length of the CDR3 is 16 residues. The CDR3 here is CASSLAQRQRGSPLHF. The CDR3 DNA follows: TGTGCCAGCAGCTTAGCCCAACGACAGCGTGGCTCACCCCTCCACTTT. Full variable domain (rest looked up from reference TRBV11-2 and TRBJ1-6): EAGVAQSPRYKIIEKRQSVAFWCNPISGHATLYWYQQILGQGPKLLIQFQNNGVVDDSQLPKDRFSAERLKGVDSTLKIQPAKLEDSAVYLCASSLAQRQRGSPLHFGNGTRLTVT.

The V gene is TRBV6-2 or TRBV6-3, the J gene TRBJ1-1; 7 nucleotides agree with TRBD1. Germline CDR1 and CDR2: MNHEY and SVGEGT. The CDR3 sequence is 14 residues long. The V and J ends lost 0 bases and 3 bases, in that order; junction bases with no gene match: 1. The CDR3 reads CASSYSGGHTEAFF. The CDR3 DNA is TGTGCCAGCAGTTACTCAGGGGGCCACACTGAAGCTTTCTTT.

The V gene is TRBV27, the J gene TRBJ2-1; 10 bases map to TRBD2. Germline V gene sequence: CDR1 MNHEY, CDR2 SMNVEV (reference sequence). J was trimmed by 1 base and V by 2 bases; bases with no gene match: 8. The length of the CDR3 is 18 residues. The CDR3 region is CASSLNSFSGRSYNEQFF. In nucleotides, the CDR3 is TGTGCCAGCAGTTTAAACTCCTTTAGCGGGAGGTCCTACAATGAGCAGTTCTTC.